A single sample is the source of the 27 T cell receptor beta chains below, sequenced in a study of shared clonotypes between healthy human individuals (dated by TCRdb to 2020 to 2022). Preparation of the library involved the immunoSEQ multiplex PCR assay. The clones in this table, taken by TCRdb from immuneACCESS, are in-frame only. Not every clone is retained; where verified, under half of the shortfall comes from an unresolved V gene, and the cause of the rest is unknown. This sample has 950,000 to 1,300,000 clones in its table, and about 74% of those were observed once. The ten largest make up 1.5% of the sample. The sample taken for sequencing was memory CD4+ T cells sorted from blood. The sample's cell subset or site, from its label and the paper: CD45RA-negative fraction. These receptors came from a man younger than 30 in good health.

The chain combines TRBV10-3 with TRBJ1-1, with TRBD1 matching 10 bases. This CDR3 is 14 amino acids long. CDR1 is ENHRY and CDR2 is SYGVKD in the germline V gene. With 6 bases clipped from V and 7 bases from J, the junction kept 8 bases outside the gene matches. CDR3 loop: CAIRGTGDNSEAFF. The CDR3 bases are TGTGCCATCAGAGGGACAGGGGATAATAGTGAAGCTTTCTTT.

This chain connects TRBV7-9 to TRBJ2-5, with D unresolved. The CDR3 has 12 residues. Trimming stripped 5 bases from V and 4 bases from J, with 8 bases between. The V gene's germline CDR1 is SEHNR and CDR2 FQNEAQ (reference sequence). As DNA, the CDR3 is TGTGCCAGCAGCACAGCGCTAGAGACCCAGTACTTC. Translation: CASSTALETQYF.

The rearrangement uses TRBV9 and TRBJ1-3; perhaps TRBD1 as D (5 bases). V lost 0 bases to trimming and J lost 6 bases, with 13 bases between them. This CDR3 is 15 amino acids long. The germline V gene has CDR1 SGDLS and CDR2 YYNGEE. The CDR3 DNA reads TGTGCCAGCAGCGTAGGGGAGGCAGGGAAAAACACCATATATTTT. Amino acid sequence: CASSVGEAGKNTIYF.

The rearrangement links TRBV9 to TRBJ1-1; D is perhaps TRBD1 (5 bases). Trimming took off 4 bases at V and 0 bases at J, with 16 bases between the two ends. Germline lookup yields CDR1 SGDLS and CDR2 YYNGEE. The CDR3 runs 16 residues. CDR3 amino acids: CASSPHGGGMNTEAFF. The CDR3 coding sequence is TGTGCCAGCAGCCCCCACGGGGGGGGTATGAACACTGAAGCTTTCTTT.

This clone was observed a single time. The V gene is TRBV30, the J gene TRBJ1-1; 8 positions agree with TRBD1. Germline V lookup: CDR1 GTSNPN, CDR2 SVGIG (reference sequence). The CDR3 runs to 13 residues. J gave up 7 bases and V 5 bases, and 9 bases lay outside the gene matches. CDR3 nucleotide sequence: TGTGCCTGGGCGGGACAGGTAAAAATTGAAGCTTTCTTT. Protein sequence: CAWAGQVKIEAFF.

This clone has more than one count but fewer than ten. J is TRBJ1-3 and V is TRBV28; D gene uncertain. This CDR3 is 16 amino acids long. The V end lost 6 bases, the J end lost 2 bases, and 17 bases lay between the germline ends. CDR1 and CDR2 (germline): MDHEN, SYDVKM. The CDR3: CASSMPGRVAGNTIYF. CDR3 DNA sequence: TGTGCCAGCAGCATGCCCGGGCGGGTGGCTGGAAACACCATATATTTT.

To note about this clone: This is likely an artifact of a read error, given a far larger clone one base away. The rearrangement uses TRBV5-6 and TRBJ1-6, with 10 bases that match TRBD1. The germline V gene has CDR1 SGHDT and CDR2 YYEEEE. This CDR3 spans 15 amino acids. CDR3 DNA sequence: TGTGCCAGCAGCGGCCGGACAGGGGGAAGTTCACCCCTCTACTTT. Its protein is CASSGRTGGSSPLYF.

In its sample, this clone was seen a few times. The chain links TRBV5-1 to TRBJ2-3; 12 bases line up with TRBD2. The length of the CDR3 is 17 residues. Germline V CDR1 and CDR2: SGHRS, YFSETQ. J lost 2 bases, V lost 0 bases, and 4 bases had no gene match. The CDR3, as DNA: TGCGCCAGCAGCTTGGGACTAGCGGGGGTGCTCACAGATACGCAGTATTTT. Protein product: CASSLGLAGVLTDTQYF.

The chain joins TRBV6-5 to TRBJ1-1; D is unclear. The CDR3 spans 12 residues. Trimming removed 6 bases from V and 8 bases from J, with 13 bases in between. Looked up from germline, CDR1 is MNHEY and CDR2 is SVGAGI. The CDR3 loop is CASRYQFGEAFF. Written as DNA, the CDR3 is TGTGCCAGCAGGTATCAATTTGGGGAAGCTTTCTTT.

Comments on this clone: A read error likely explains this, since a far larger clone differs by one base. Within the sample, other DNA sequences also encode this same CDR3. This chain joins TRBV10-3 and TRBJ1-2; the match to TRBD1 covers 7 bases. With V trimmed by 6 bases and J by 0 bases, 13 bases remained unmatched. CDR3 length: 17 residues. Germline V gene sequence: CDR1 ENHRY, CDR2 SYGVKD. Here the CDR3 DNA reads TGTGCCATCAGCGACAGCTTTACGGGACAGACTAACTATGGCTACACCTTC. Translating gives CAISDSFTGQTNYGYTF.

CDR3 region: CASAPPLPAMNTEAFF. The CDR3, as DNA: TGTGCCAGCGCTCCCCCCTTGCCTGCCATGAACACTGAAGCTTTCTTT. This chain links TRBV18 with TRBJ1-1; D is uncertain. The V gene lost 8 bases and the J gene lost 0 bases, with 19 bases spanning the gap. In germline, CDR1 is KGHSH, CDR2 LQKENI. The CDR3 extends over 16 amino acids.

The rearrangement joins TRBV6-1 to TRBJ1-4; D not resolved. Germline V lookup: CDR1 MNHNS, CDR2 SASEGT. Trimming left V 4 bases short and J 7 bases short, with 16 bases between. The CDR3 extends over 15 amino acids. CDR3 amino acids: CASSVTSRAGEKLFF. The CDR3 nucleotides read TGTGCCAGCAGTGTGACGAGCAGAGCCGGTGAAAAACTGTTTTTT.

The rearrangement joins TRBV5-4 to TRBJ2-2; a possible D gene is TRBD1 (5 bases). The CDR3 consists of 15 residues. CDR1 and CDR2 (germline): SGHNT, YYREEE (reference sequence). V lost 4 bases and J 0 bases, leaving 10 bases between the germline ends. CDR3 in DNA: TGTGCCAGCAGCAAGACAGTATCGAACACCGGGGAGCTGTTTTTT. It yields the protein CASSKTVSNTGELFF.

This clone was recorded once. This chain uses TRBV7-2 with TRBJ1-2; TRBD1 aligns across 10 bases. The V segment lost 5 bases and the J segment 4 bases; nucleotides outside the gene matches: 7. Germline lookup yields CDR1 SGHTA and CDR2 FQGNSA. The CDR3 loop spans 15 amino acids. Here the CDR3 reads CASSPTGGKGYGYTF. The CDR3 DNA sequence: TGTGCCAGCAGCCCGACAGGGGGCAAGGGCTATGGCTACACCTTC.

The gene calls are TRBV19 and TRBJ2-1, with D possibly being TRBD1 (6 bases). Trimming stripped 2 bases from V and 9 bases from J, with 11 bases between. CDR3 length: 13 amino acids. CDR1 is LNHDA and CDR2 is SQIVND in the germline V gene (reference sequence). This CDR3 reads CASSIKGVGEQFF. CDR3 coding DNA: TGTGCCAGTAGTATAAAGGGGGTTGGTGAGCAGTTCTTC.

This clone was recorded a few times. The chain couples TRBV2 to TRBJ2-5; no reliable D call. Germline loops: CDR1 SNHLY, CDR2 FYNNEI. The V gene lost 8 bases and the J gene lost 2 bases, with 12 bases spanning the gap. The CDR3 totals 13 residues. The CDR3 spells CASGRTEQETQYF. The CDR3 DNA sequence: TGTGCCAGCGGCCGGACGGAACAAGAGACCCAGTACTTC.

This chain links TRBV28 with TRBJ2-2; D could derive from TRBD1 or TRBD2 (6 bases each). Germline values: CDR1 MDHEN, CDR2 SYDVKM. Trimming cost V 4 bases and J 1 base, with 13 bases left between them. CDR3 length: 16 residues. CDR3 bases: TGTGCCAGCAGTTCCCCCGGGGGCGAGAACACCGGGGAGCTGTTTTTT. Translating it yields CASSSPGGENTGELFF.

The chain joins TRBV11-2 to TRBJ1-2, with D possibly being TRBD1 (6 bases). V gave up 6 bases and J gave up 5 bases, with 19 bases separating them. The CDR3 runs to 15 residues. CDR1 is SGHAT, CDR2 FQNNGV, per germline. CDR3 region: CASRPTGLEGYGYTF. CDR3 bases: TGTGCCAGCAGACCCACAGGGCTAGAGGGGTATGGCTACACCTTC.

DNA for the CDR3: TGTGCCAGCAGCTTGGATGGACAGAGCATTCAGTACTTC. This translates into CASSLDGQSIQYF. This sequence joins TRBV7-2 and TRBJ2-4; weak D call: TRBD1 (6 bases). Germline loops: CDR1 SGHTA, CDR2 FQGNSA. Trimming took off 3 bases at V and 9 bases at J, with 12 bases between the two ends. This CDR3 has 13 amino acids. The entire variable domain, with the rest obtained from reference TRBV7-2 and TRBJ2-4, is as follows: GAGVSQSPSNKVTEKGKDVELRCDPISGHTALYWYRQSLGQGLEFLIYFQGNSAPDKSGLPSDRFSAERTGGSVSTLTIQRTQQEDSAVYLCASSLDGQSIQYFGAGTRLSVL.

This clone was found once. This chain links TRBV6-6 with TRBJ1-5, with D uncertain. V was shortened by 2 bases and J by 3 bases, with 8 bases between the two germline ends. CDR3 size: 14 residues. Germline V lookup: CDR1 MNHNY, CDR2 SVGAGI (reference sequence). The CDR3: CASSYSGVNQPQHF. The CDR3 nucleotides read TGTGCCAGCAGTTACAGCGGAGTCAATCAGCCCCAGCATTTT.

The rearrangement joins TRBV30 to TRBJ1-3; D perhaps matches TRBD1 (5 bases). Germline CDR1 reads GTSNPN; CDR2 reads SVGIG (reference sequence). The CDR3 runs to 16 residues. Trimming pared 0 bases from V and 0 bases from J, leaving 12 bases between. CDR3 sequence reads: CAWSVWGGSSGNTIYF. The DNA for the CDR3 is TGTGCCTGGAGTGTATGGGGCGGGAGCTCTGGAAACACCATATATTTT.

This clone was seen once. This chain joins TRBV6-1 and TRBJ2-2; D is possibly TRBD1 or TRBD2 (6 bases each). The CDR3 extends over 15 amino acids. V was cut by 4 bases and J by 4 bases, with 13 bases left in between. Per germline, CDR1 MNHNS and CDR2 SASEGT. CDR3 amino acids: CASSVGGSSTGELFF. CDR3 nucleotide sequence: TGTGCCAGCAGTGTAGGGGGGTCGAGCACCGGGGAGCTGTTTTTT.

This clone was picked up many times. The chain carries TRBV30 and TRBJ2-3, with 8 bases identical to TRBD1. CDR1 is GTSNPN, CDR2 SVGIG, per germline (reference sequence). The trim removed 4 bases at V and 3 bases at J, leaving 3 bases unmatched. The CDR3 length is 13 residues. The CDR3 sequence is CAWMDRATDTQYF. CDR3 in DNA: TGTGCCTGGATGGACAGGGCTACAGATACGCAGTATTTT.

The genes are TRBV5-6 and TRBJ2-4; D call uncertain. CDR3 length: 14 amino acids. Germline V gene sequence: CDR1 SGHDT, CDR2 YYEEEE. V dropped 0 bases and J dropped 7 bases, with 11 bases sitting between them. The CDR3 reads CASSLEGLRNIQYF. CDR3 bases: TGTGCCAGCAGCTTGGAAGGCCTTCGGAACATTCAGTACTTC.

This chain links TRBV18 with TRBJ2-2; no reliable D call. The germline CDR1 and CDR2 sequences are KGHSH and LQKENI. The ends were cut back, 2 bases at V and 2 bases at J, with 12 bases in the middle. This CDR3 has 16 amino acids. The CDR3 region is CASSPVSAANTGELFF. The CDR3 DNA reads as TGTGCCAGCTCACCAGTCTCGGCAGCCAACACCGGGGAGCTGTTTTTT.

This clone has only a few counts. The chain combines TRBV7-3 with TRBJ2-1, with D possibly matching TRBD1 (6 bases). V lost 3 bases and J 3 bases, leaving 12 bases between the germline ends. This CDR3 is built from 15 residues. In germline, CDR1 is SGHTA, CDR2 FQGTGA. CDR3 residues: CASSFGTGLYNEQFF. CDR3 DNA sequence: TGTGCCAGCAGCTTTGGCACAGGGCTCTACAATGAGCAGTTCTTC.

Of note for this clone: Other DNA sequences from this sample encode an identical CDR3 as well. This sequence joins TRBV7-9 and TRBJ1-4; TRBD1 agrees at 7 bases. CDR1 and CDR2 from the germline V gene are SEHNR and FQNEAQ (reference sequence). CDR3 size: 14 residues. Losses at the gene ends were 4 bases for V and 3 bases for J; bases not matched to a gene: 2. The CDR3: CASSSGQPNEKLFF. CDR3 DNA sequence: TGTGCCAGCAGCTCGGGACAGCCTAATGAAAAACTGTTTTTT.